This T cell receptor (beta chain) was retrieved from a study of cytomegalovirus exposure and HLA in healthy donors. PCR used 60 Vbeta primers and 13 Jbeta primers. The repertoire was sequenced with immunoSEQ multiplex PCR; TCRdb's copy has only in-frame clones and lacks some. Of approximately 150,000 clones in the sample, approximately 71% were seen once. V lost 6 bases and J 2 bases, leaving 8 bases between the germline ends. The germline V gene encodes CDR1 MNHEY and CDR2 SMNVEV (reference sequence). The CDR3 length is 12 residues. The rearrangement links TRBV27 to TRBJ2-7; maybe TRBD2 (5 bases). The sequencing sample was made of PBMCs. The clonotype was recovered from a man in his fifties or sixties in good health and CMV-seronegative. The CDR3 region has the DNA TGTGCCAGCAGGACTACCCCCTACGAGCAGTACTTC. This encodes CASRTTPYEQYF.